This entry lists 5 T cell receptor beta chains sequenced from one sample in a study of shared clonotypes between healthy human individuals. TCRdb's copy holds only in-frame clones and misses some; the assay was immunoSEQ multiplex PCR. The sample yields over a million clones, approximately 98% seen once. The specimen sequenced was naive CD4+ T cells sorted from blood. Stated subset: CD45RA+ positively selected. Source of these receptors: a young man in good health.

V usage is TRBV10-1 and J usage is TRBJ2-2; TRBD2 agrees at 8 bases. Looked up from germline, CDR1 is WNHNN and CDR2 is SYGVQD (reference sequence). V lost 3 bases to trimming and J lost 5 bases; unmatched junction nucleotides: 8. CDR3 length: 16 amino acids. The CDR3 nucleotides read TGCGCCAGCAGTGAAGGGGTGGTAGCGGGAACCGGGGAGCTGTTTTTT. Residues: CASSEGVVAGTGELFF.

The chain links TRBV5-1 to TRBJ2-1; perhaps TRBD2 as D (5 bases). The ends were cut back, 1 base at V and 12 bases at J, with 11 bases in the middle. CDR3 length: 12 amino acids. CDR1 is SGHRS and CDR2 is YFSETQ in the germline V gene. CDR3 residues: CASSLTNSGQFF. The CDR3 nucleotides are TGCGCCAGCAGCTTGACGAACAGCGGGCAGTTCTTC.

The V call is TRBV9, the J call TRBJ2-3, with 8 bases that match TRBD2. The trim removed 5 bases at V and 0 bases at J, leaving 2 bases unmatched. Germline lookup yields CDR1 SGDLS and CDR2 YYNGEE. This CDR3 comprises 14 residues. The CDR3 DNA reads as TGTGCCAGCAGTACTAGCGGAAGCACAGATACGCAGTATTTT. This sequence encodes CASSTSGSTDTQYF.

This clone was found once. The genes are TRBV5-5 and TRBJ2-5, with 9 nucleotides matching TRBD2. Germline V gene lookup returns CDR1 SGHKS and CDR2 YYEKEE (reference sequence). The CDR3 sequence is 15 residues long. V lost 4 bases to trimming and J lost 5 bases; unmatched junction nucleotides: 9. Here the CDR3 reads CASSPIAGAEETQYF. CDR3 nucleotides: TGTGCCAGCAGCCCCATAGCGGGAGCGGAGGAGACCCAGTACTTC.

The rearrangement links TRBV5-4 to TRBJ2-1; 8 bases fit TRBD1. The CDR3 contains 15 residues. V shed 2 bases, J shed 3 bases, and the junction held 4 bases outside the gene matches. Germline V gene lookup returns CDR1 SGHNT and CDR2 YYREEE (reference sequence). The CDR3 coding sequence is TGTGCCAGCAGCTTTCCGACAGGGGACTACAATGAGCAGTTCTTC. Translation: CASSFPTGDYNEQFF.